The 10 T cell receptor beta chains reported below all come from one sample, sequenced in a study of Ad26.COV2.S vaccination and SARS-CoV-2 variants. Indicated treatment: some 19 received Ad26.COV2.S at low or high dose, single or two shots; several received placebo; per-sample allocation not given. The investigators took samples on day 63 after the first vaccine or placebo injection. The data were produced by immunoSEQ multiplex PCR, yet TCRdb's version contains in-frame clones alone and is incomplete. The table has 380,000 or so clones, roughly 85% seen once. Sequenced here: peripheral blood, sampled in a trial of Ad26.COV2.S vaccine versus placebo. These receptor sequences come from a person between 18 and 65 years old who received the Ad26.COV2.S COVID-19 vaccine or a placebo.

This clone appeared a single time. The V call is TRBV16, the J call TRBJ1-1, with D perhaps matching TRBD1 (5 bases). Germline CDR1 reads KGHSY; CDR2 reads FQNENV. This CDR3 spans 14 amino acids. V was cut by 4 bases and J by 5 bases, with 14 bases left in between. The DNA for the CDR3 is TGTGCCAGCAGCCCGCAGGGTCGTTGGACTGAAGCTTTCTTT. Its protein is CASSPQGRWTEAFF. Variable domain in full (rest from reference TRBV16 and TRBJ1-1): GEEVAQTPKHLVRGEGQKAKLYCAPIKGHSYVFWYQQVLKNEFKFLISFQNENVFDETGMPKERFSAKCLPNSPCSLEIQATKLEDSAVYFCASSPQGRWTEAFFGQGTRLTVV.

The CDR3 nucleotides read TGTGCCAGCTCACCACTTACTAGCGGGAAAGATACGCAGTATTTT. It codes for CASSPLTSGKDTQYF. The rearrangement links TRBV18 to TRBJ2-3; TRBD2 agrees at 10 bases. The CDR3 runs 15 residues. CDR1 and CDR2 (germline): KGHSH, LQKENI. The junction had 3 bases not matched to a gene; V was cut back by 1 base and J by 5 bases. Filled out from reference TRBV18 and TRBJ2-3, the complete variable domain reads NAGVMQNPRHLVRRRGQEARLRCSPMKGHSHVYWYRQLPEEGLKFMVYLQKENIIDESGMPKERFSAEFPKEGPSILRIQQVVRGDSAAYFCASSPLTSGKDTQYFGPGTRLTVL.

The CDR3 is CASSSTVNQPQHF. CDR3 in DNA: TGTGCCAGCAGCTCAACAGTCAATCAGCCCCAGCATTTT. This chain joins TRBV5-6 and TRBJ1-5; D unresolved. Germline values: CDR1 SGHDT, CDR2 YYEEEE. This CDR3 region has 13 residues. V was trimmed by 3 bases and J by 3 bases, leaving 7 bases between them.

This clone was observed a few times. The chain couples TRBV6-1 to TRBJ2-3; a weak D match, TRBD2 (7 bases). This CDR3 comprises 17 residues. Trimming removed 4 bases from V and 6 bases from J, with 23 bases in between. Germline V gene data show CDR1 as MNHNS and CDR2 as SASEGT. Written as DNA, the CDR3 is TGTGCCAGCAGTGCCCTCGGGGGGCGGGGGCCCCGCGATACGCAGTATTTT. Translating it yields CASSALGGRGPRDTQYF.

The chain carries TRBV5-5 and TRBJ2-7; D is undetermined. This CDR3 is built from 13 residues. Germline CDR1 reads SGHKS; CDR2 reads YYEKEE (reference sequence). The V and J ends lost 4 bases and 4 bases respectively, with 12 bases between them. CDR3 nucleotide sequence: TGTGCCAGCAGCCCGGGTTATGGGTACGAGCAGTACTTC. Its protein product is CASSPGYGYEQYF. Full variable domain (remainder filled in from reference TRBV5-5 and TRBJ2-7): DAGVTQSPTHLIKTRGQQVTLRCSPISGHKSVSWYQQVLGQGPQFIFQYYEKEERGRGNFPDRFSARQFPNYSSELNVNALLLGDSALYLCASSPGYGYEQYFGPGTRLTVT.

The rearrangement joins TRBV3-1 (or the pseudogene TRBV3-2) to TRBJ2-5; D is ambiguous. Germline assignment: CDR1 LGHDT and CDR2 YNNKEL (reference sequence). The CDR3 runs to 16 residues. Trimming removed 3 bases at V and 5 bases at J, with 19 bases between. The CDR3 region has the DNA TGTGCCAGCAGCCACGGCTTACCGTACCAAGTGGAGACCCAGTACTTC. Its protein product is CASSHGLPYQVETQYF.

The rearrangement links TRBV15 to TRBJ1-3; no definite D call. Trimming pared 0 bases from V and 6 bases from J, leaving 3 bases between. The length of the CDR3 is 12 residues. Germline CDR1 reads LNHNV; CDR2 reads YYDKDF (reference sequence). The CDR3 DNA reads as TGTGCCACCAGCAGAGATACAAACACCATATATTTT. This sequence encodes CATSRDTNTIYF.

V and J are TRBV2 and TRBJ2-1; D gene ambiguous. The germline gives CDR1 SNHLY, CDR2 FYNNEI. Between the trimmed V and J ends, which lost 4 bases and 7 bases, there was a span of 14 bases. This CDR3 spans 14 amino acids. The CDR3 region has the DNA TGTGCCAGCAGTGGCAGAAATGGAAAGAATGAGCAGTTCTTC. It codes for CASSGRNGKNEQFF.

The CDR3 loop is CASSYTPLAGGPTDTQYF. DNA of the CDR3: TGTGCCAGCAGTTACACTCCACTAGCGGGGGGGCCGACAGATACGCAGTATTTT. J is TRBJ2-3 and V is TRBV6-2 or TRBV6-3; 13 nucleotides match TRBD2. The CDR3 extends over 18 amino acids. CDR1 is MNHEY and CDR2 is SVGEGT in the germline V gene. V lost 2 bases and J lost 3; bases outside the gene matches: 8.

This clone was counted only a few times. The rearrangement uses TRBV10-1 and TRBJ1-2; TRBD1 matches 8 bases. J was trimmed by 11 bases and V by 0 bases; bases with no gene match: 5. From germline, CDR1 is WNHNN and CDR2 SYGVQD (reference sequence). This CDR3 comprises 13 residues. The chain's CDR3 is CASSESRTGTYTF. The DNA for the CDR3 is TGCGCCAGCAGTGAGTCGAGGACAGGGACGTACACCTTC.